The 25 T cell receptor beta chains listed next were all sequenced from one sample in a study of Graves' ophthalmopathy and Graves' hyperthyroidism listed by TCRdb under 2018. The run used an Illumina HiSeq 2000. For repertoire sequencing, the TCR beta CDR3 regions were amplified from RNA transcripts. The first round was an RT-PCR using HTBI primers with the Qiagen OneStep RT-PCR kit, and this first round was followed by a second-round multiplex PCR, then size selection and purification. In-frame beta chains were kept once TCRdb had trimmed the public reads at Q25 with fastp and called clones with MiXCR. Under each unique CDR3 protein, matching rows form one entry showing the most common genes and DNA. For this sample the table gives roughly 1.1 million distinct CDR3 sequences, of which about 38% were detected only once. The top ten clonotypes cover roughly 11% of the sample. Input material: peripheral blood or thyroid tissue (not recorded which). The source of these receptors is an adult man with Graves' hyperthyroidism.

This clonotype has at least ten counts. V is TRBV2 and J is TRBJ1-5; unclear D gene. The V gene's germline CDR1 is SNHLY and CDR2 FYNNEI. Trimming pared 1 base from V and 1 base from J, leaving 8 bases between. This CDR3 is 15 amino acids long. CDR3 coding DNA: TGTGCCAGCAGTGAAGAGTCGGGAAGCAATCAGCCCCAGCATTTT. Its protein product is CASSEESGSNQPQHF.

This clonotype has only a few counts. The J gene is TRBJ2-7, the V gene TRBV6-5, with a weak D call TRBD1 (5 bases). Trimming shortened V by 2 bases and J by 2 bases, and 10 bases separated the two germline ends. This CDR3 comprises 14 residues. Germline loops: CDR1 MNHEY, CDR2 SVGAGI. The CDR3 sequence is CASSYGAAAYEQYF. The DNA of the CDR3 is TGTGCCAGCAGTTACGGGGCAGCCGCCTACGAGCAGTACTTC.

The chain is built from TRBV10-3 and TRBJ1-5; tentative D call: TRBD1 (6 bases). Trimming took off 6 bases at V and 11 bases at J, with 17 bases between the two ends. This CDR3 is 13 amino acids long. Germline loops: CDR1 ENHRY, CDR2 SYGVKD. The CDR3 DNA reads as TGTGCCATCAGCCAGGGGATTGCGGAGACCCAGCATTTT. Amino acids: CAISQGIAETQHF.

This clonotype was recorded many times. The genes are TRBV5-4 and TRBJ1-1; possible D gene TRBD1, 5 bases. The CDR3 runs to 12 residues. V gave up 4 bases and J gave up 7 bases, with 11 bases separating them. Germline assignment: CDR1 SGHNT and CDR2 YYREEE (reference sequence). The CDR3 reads CASSAGFGEAFF. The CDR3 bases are TGTGCCAGCAGCGCAGGGTTCGGTGAAGCTTTCTTT.

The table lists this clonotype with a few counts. The CDR3: CASSELGVTYGYTF. The DNA of the CDR3 is TGTGCCAGCAGTGAATTGGGGGTAACTTATGGCTACACCTTC. The chain recombines TRBV6-1 with TRBJ1-2; possibly TRBD1 for D (5 bases). The CDR3 loop spans 14 amino acids. The V gene's germline CDR1 is MNHNS and CDR2 SASEGT. Trimming left V 2 bases short and J 5 bases short, with 12 bases between.

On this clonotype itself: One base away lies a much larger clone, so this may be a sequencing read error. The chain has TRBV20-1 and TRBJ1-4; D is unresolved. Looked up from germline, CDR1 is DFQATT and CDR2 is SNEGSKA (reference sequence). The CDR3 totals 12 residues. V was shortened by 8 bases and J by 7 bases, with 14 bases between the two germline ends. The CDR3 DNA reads TGCAGTACAATTGACCCGAGTGAAAAACTGTTTTTT. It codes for CSTIDPSEKLFF.

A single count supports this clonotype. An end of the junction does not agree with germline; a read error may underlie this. In nucleotides, the CDR3 is TGTGCCGGCAGTGTGGGACTACCGAACACTGAAGCTTTCTTT. Translation gives CAGSVGLPNTEAFF. The V gene is TRBV2, the J gene TRBJ1-1, with D perhaps TRBD1 (5 bases). From germline, CDR1 is SNHLY and CDR2 FYNNEI. The CDR3 sequence is 14 residues long.

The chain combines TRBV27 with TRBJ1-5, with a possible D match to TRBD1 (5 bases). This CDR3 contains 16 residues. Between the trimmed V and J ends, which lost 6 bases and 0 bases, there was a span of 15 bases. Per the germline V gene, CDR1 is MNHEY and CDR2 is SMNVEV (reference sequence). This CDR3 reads CASSHMQGFSNQPQHF. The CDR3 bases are TGTGCCAGCAGCCATATGCAGGGATTTAGCAATCAGCCCCAGCATTTT.

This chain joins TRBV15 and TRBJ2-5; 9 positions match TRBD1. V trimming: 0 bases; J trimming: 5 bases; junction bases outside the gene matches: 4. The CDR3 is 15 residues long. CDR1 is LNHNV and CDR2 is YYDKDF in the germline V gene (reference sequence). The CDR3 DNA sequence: TGTGCCACCAGCAGAGAACAGGGGGCTTGGGAGACCCAGTACTTC. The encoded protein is CATSREQGAWETQYF.

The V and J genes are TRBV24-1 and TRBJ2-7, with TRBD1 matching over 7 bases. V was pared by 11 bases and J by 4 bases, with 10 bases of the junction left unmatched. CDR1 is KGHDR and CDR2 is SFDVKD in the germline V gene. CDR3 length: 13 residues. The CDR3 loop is CASVRQGSYEQYF. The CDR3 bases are TGTGCCAGTGTAAGACAGGGCTCATACGAGCAGTACTTC.

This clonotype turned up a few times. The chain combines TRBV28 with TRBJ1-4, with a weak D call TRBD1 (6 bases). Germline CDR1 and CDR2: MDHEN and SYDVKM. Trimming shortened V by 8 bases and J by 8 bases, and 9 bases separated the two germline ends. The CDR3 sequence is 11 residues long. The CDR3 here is CASLRGEKLFF. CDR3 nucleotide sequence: TGTGCCAGCCTCAGGGGAGAAAAACTGTTTTTT.

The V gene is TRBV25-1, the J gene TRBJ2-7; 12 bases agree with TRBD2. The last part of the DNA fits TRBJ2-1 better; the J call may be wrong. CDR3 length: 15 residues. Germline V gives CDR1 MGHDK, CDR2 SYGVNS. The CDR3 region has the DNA TGTGCCAGCAGTAACGGACTAGCGGGGTACAATGAGCAGTTCTTC. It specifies CASSNGLAGYNEQFF.

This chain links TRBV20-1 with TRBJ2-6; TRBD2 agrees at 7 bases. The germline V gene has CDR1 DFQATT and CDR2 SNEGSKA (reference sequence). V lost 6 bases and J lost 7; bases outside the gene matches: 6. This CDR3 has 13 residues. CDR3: CSAKGAGANVLTF. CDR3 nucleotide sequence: TGCAGTGCAAAGGGAGCGGGAGCCAACGTCCTGACTTTC.

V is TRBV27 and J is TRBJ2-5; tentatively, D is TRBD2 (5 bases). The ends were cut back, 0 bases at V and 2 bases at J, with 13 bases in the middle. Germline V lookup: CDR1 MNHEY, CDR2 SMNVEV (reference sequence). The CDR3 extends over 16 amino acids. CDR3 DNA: TGTGCCAGCAGTTTATCGGGCGGGCAGGCTCAAGAGACCCAGTACTTC. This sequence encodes CASSLSGGQAQETQYF.

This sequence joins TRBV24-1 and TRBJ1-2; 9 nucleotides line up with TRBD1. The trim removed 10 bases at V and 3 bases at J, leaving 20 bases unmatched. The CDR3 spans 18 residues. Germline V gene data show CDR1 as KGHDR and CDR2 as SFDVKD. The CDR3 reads CATPTGGRGKGHDYGYTF. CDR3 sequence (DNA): TGTGCCACGCCCACAGGGGGCCGAGGCAAGGGTCATGACTATGGCTACACCTTC.

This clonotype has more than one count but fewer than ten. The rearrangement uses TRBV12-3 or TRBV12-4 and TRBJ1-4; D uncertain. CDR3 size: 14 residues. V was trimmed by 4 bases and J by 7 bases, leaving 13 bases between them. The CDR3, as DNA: TGTGCCAGCAGTTCCGGGGATTTAAGTGAAAAACTGTTTTTT. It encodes CASSSGDLSEKLFF.

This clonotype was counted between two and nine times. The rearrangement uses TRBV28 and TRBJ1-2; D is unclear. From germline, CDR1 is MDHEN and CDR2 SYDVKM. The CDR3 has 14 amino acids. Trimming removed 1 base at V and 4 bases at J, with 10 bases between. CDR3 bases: TGTGCCAGCAGTTTATCCGGGATCCGCTATGGCTACACCTTC. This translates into CASSLSGIRYGYTF.

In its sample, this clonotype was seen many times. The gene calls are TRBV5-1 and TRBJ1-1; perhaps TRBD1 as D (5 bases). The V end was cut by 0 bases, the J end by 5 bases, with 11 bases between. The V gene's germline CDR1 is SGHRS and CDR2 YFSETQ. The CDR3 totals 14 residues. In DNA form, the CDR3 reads TGCGCCAGCAGCTTGGCCATAGGGGAAACTGAAGCTTTCTTT. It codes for CASSLAIGETEAFF.

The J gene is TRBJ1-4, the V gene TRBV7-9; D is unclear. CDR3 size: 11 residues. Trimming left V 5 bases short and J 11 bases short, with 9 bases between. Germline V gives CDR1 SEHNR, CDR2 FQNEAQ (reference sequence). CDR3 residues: CASSPWTKLFF. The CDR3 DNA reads TGTGCCAGCAGCCCCTGGACCAAACTGTTTTTT. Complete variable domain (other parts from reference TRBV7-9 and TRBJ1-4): DTGVSQNPRHKITKRGQNVTFRCDPISEHNRLYWYRQTLGQGPEFLTYFQNEAQLEKSRLLSDRFSAERPKGSFSTLEIQRTEQGDSAMYLCASSPWTKLFFGSGTQLSVL.

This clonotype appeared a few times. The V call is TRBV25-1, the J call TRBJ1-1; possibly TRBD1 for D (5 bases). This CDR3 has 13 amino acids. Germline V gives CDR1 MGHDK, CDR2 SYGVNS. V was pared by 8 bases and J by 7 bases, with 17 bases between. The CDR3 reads CASSPPGQVEAFF. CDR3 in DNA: TGTGCCAGCTCACCACCGGGGCAGGTTGAAGCTTTCTTT.

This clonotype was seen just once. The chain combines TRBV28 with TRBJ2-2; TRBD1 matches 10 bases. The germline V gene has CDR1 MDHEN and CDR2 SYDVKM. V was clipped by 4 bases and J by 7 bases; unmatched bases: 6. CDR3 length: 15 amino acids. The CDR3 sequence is CASSSGTGVDGELFF. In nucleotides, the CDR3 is TGTGCCAGCAGTTCCGGGACAGGGGTTGACGGGGAGCTGTTTTTT.

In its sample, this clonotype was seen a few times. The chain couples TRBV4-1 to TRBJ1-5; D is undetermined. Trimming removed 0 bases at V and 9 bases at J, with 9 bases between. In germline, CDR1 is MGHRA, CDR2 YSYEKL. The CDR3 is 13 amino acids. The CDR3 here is CASSQEYYGPQHF. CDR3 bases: TGCGCCAGCAGCCAAGAATATTATGGGCCCCAGCATTTT.

The CDR3 reads CSARSGYGYTF. CDR3 nucleotides: TGCAGTGCTAGGTCCGGATATGGCTACACCTTC. This sequence joins TRBV20-1 and TRBJ1-2, with no clear D. V was trimmed by 3 bases and J by 5 bases, leaving 7 bases between them. The CDR3 runs to 11 residues. Germline V gene lookup returns CDR1 DFQATT and CDR2 SNEGSKA (reference sequence).

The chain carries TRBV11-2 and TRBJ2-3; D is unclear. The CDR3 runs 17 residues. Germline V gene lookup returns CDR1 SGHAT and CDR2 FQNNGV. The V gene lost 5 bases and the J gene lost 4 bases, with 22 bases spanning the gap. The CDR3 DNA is TGTGCCAGCAGCGTTAGGCCCCCCCCTCCGTGGGCAGATACGCAGTATTTT. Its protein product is CASSVRPPPPWADTQYF.

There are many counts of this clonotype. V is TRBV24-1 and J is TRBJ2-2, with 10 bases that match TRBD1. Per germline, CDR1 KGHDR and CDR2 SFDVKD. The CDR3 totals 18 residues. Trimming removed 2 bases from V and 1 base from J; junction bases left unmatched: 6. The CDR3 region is CATSDWMGTGENTGELFF. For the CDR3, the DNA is TGTGCCACCAGTGATTGGATGGGGACAGGGGAGAACACCGGGGAGCTGTTTTTT.